This T cell receptor beta chain was found in a study of glioma-infiltrating T cells. Study results and caveats: Non-neoplastic patients had below-expected tissue-blood divergence, while all gliomas exceeded expectation. Very few CDR3 sequences were shared between tissue and blood.

TCR alpha and beta CDR3 regions were amplified from RNA using iRepertoire nested multiplex PCR. For one-step reverse transcription and amplification, about 90-400 ng of tissue mRNA or PBMC total RNA was used. TCRdb recomputed calls from the multiplex PCR reads with MiXCR, one row per CDR3 protein. The sample lists some 130,000 distinct CDR3 sequences; about 22% were seen once. The CDR3 consists of 17 residues. CDR1 and CDR2 (germline): DFQATT, SNEGSKA (reference sequence). The V end was cut by 6 bases, the J end by 5 bases, with 25 bases between. Worth noting for this clonotype: Its target is not known.

Sequenced material: glioma tissue, nonneoplastic brain tissue, or PBMCs (not recorded which). The rearrangement links TRBV20-1 to TRBJ2-2; D might be TRBD1 (6 bases). The sequence derives from a human donor with low-grade glioma or glioblastoma, undergoing nonglioma brain surgery, or in good health (not recorded which). The CDR3 here is CSAPDFSHRESTGELFF. Written as DNA, the CDR3 is TGCAGTGCCCCAGACTTCAGCCACAGGGAATCTACCGGGGAGCTGTTTTTT.